What follows are 2 T cell receptor beta chains derived from one specimen sequenced in a study of T-cell reconstitution after alpha-beta-depleted transplantation in children. The authors prepared the TCRbeta library with unique molecular identifiers. TCRdb redid the calling of the PCR reads with MiXCR, one entry per CDR3 protein. The repertoire holds fewer than 250,000 distinct CDR3 sequences, with approximately 8.9% as singletons. The material sequenced was PBMCs, mostly from graft donor cells, taken 180 days after TCRalphabeta/CD19-depleted stem cell transplant. These receptors all come from a male patient younger than 18 who had a stem cell transplant for acute lymphoblastic leukemia, so the T cells may come from the graft donor.

This clonotype was counted between two and nine times. V and J are TRBV21-1 and TRBJ2-5. TRBV21-1 is a pseudogene. The CDR3 has 16 residues. CDR3 residues: CASSKDHRGYQETQYF. The CDR3, as DNA: TGTGCCAGCAGCAAAGACCATAGGGGGTACCAAGAGACCCAGTACTTC.

The gene calls are TRBV5-1 and TRBJ2-3; D unresolved. With 4 bases removed from V and 2 bases from J, the gap between germline ends came to 14 bases. The CDR3 totals 15 residues. Germline values: CDR1 SGHRS, CDR2 YFSETQ. In DNA, the CDR3 is TGCGCCAGCAGCCTGACCGGACCAGACACAGATACGCAGTATTTT. This gives the protein CASSLTGPDTDTQYF.